A single sample gave rise to the 13 T cell receptor beta chains below, sequenced in a study of blood T cell repertoires in COVID-19. This table comes from immunoSEQ multiplex PCR, and its TCRdb copy is limited to in-frame clones, with some not included. Among almost 400,000 clones, more than 75% were seen once, and the ten largest hold over 2%. The specimen was peripheral blood. Receptors were obtained from a woman between 55 and 75 years old with COVID-19, enrolled during active disease.

This rearrangement joins TRBV29-1 to TRBJ2-6; a weak D match, TRBD1 (6 bases). The V gene's germline CDR1 is SQVTM and CDR2 ANQGSEA. Trimming took 0 bases from V and 11 from J, leaving 23 bases between them. The CDR3 loop spans 17 amino acids. The CDR3 loop reads CSVEEYPGGSGRYVLTF. The DNA of the CDR3 is TGCAGCGTTGAAGAATATCCTGGGGGCTCCGGAAGGTACGTCCTGACTTTC.

This rearrangement joins TRBV3-1 (or the pseudogene TRBV3-2) to TRBJ1-1; tentatively, D is TRBD1 (5 bases). The CDR3 is 13 amino acids. The germline CDR1 and CDR2 sequences are LGHDT and YNNKEL (reference sequence). V was cut by 4 bases and J by 5 bases, with 11 bases left in between. The CDR3 region has the DNA TGTGCCAGCAGCCTTCTTGGGGGGACTGAAGCTTTCTTT. Its translation is CASSLLGGTEAFF.

This sequence joins TRBV27 and TRBJ1-2; 9 bases match TRBD1. V shed 5 bases, J shed 5 bases, and the junction held 18 bases outside the gene matches. The CDR3 spans 18 residues. Looked up from germline, CDR1 is MNHEY and CDR2 is SMNVEV (reference sequence). This CDR3 reads CASSPPGQGRRRGYGYTF. The CDR3 DNA reads as TGTGCCAGCAGTCCCCCGGGACAGGGAAGGAGGAGGGGGTATGGCTACACCTTC.

With regard to this clone: At one end the junction does not follow the germline gene, possibly because of a read error. The chain combines TRBV5-6 with TRBJ2-3, with D possibly matching TRBD2 (6 bases). The CDR3 totals 14 residues. CDR1 is SGHDT and CDR2 is YYEEEE in the germline V gene. Written as DNA, the CDR3 is TGTGCCAGCAGCCGGAGGGCTAGCACCGATACGCAGTATTTT. Translation: CASSRRASTDTQYF. Full variable domain (outside the CDR3, taken from reference TRBV5-6 and TRBJ2-3): DAGVTQSPTHLIKTRGQQVTLRCSPKSGHDTVSWYQQALGQGPQFIFQYYEEEERQRGNFPDRFSGHQFPNYSSELNVNALLLGDSALYLCASSRRASTDTQYFGPGTRLTVL.

The chain has TRBV18 and TRBJ2-1, with 9 bases that match TRBD1. The ends lost 4 bases at V and 6 bases at J; junction bases unmatched: 7. The CDR3 runs 15 residues. Looked up from germline, CDR1 is KGHSH and CDR2 is LQKENI. This chain's CDR3 is CASSLRDRVANEQFF. The CDR3 nucleotides read TGTGCCAGCTCACTCCGGGACAGGGTTGCCAATGAGCAGTTCTTC. Drawing the rest from reference TRBV18 and TRBJ2-1, the complete variable domain is NAGVMQNPRHLVRRRGQEARLRCSPMKGHSHVYWYRQLPEEGLKFMVYLQKENIIDESGMPKERFSAEFPKEGPSILRIQQVVRGDSAAYFCASSLRDRVANEQFFGPGTRLTVL.

This chain links TRBV2 with TRBJ1-3; D is undetermined. Per germline, CDR1 SNHLY and CDR2 FYNNEI. V lost 5 bases to trimming and J lost 0 bases, with 5 bases between them. The CDR3 has 13 amino acids. This chain's CDR3 is CASSTHSGNTIYF. The CDR3 nucleotides read TGTGCCAGCAGTACTCACTCTGGAAACACCATATATTTT. Full variable domain (rest looked up from reference TRBV2 and TRBJ1-3): EPEVTQTPSHQVTQMGQEVILRCVPISNHLYFYWYRQILGQKVEFLVSFYNNEISEKSEIFDDQFSVERPDGSNFTLKIRSTKLEDSAMYFCASSTHSGNTIYFGEGSWLTVV.

V usage is TRBV3-1 (or the pseudogene TRBV3-2) and J usage is TRBJ1-3; D gene ambiguous. This CDR3 has 15 amino acids. Trimming cost V 4 bases and J 0 bases, with 10 bases left between them. Germline loops: CDR1 LGHDT, CDR2 YNNKEL (reference sequence). Written as DNA, the CDR3 is TGTGCCAGCAGCCCCCTTGCGGTCTCTGGAAACACCATATATTTT. This encodes CASSPLAVSGNTIYF.

V and J are TRBV30 and TRBJ2-2; D may be TRBD1 (5 bases). The CDR3 loop spans 13 amino acids. Germline CDR1 reads GTSNPN; CDR2 reads SVGIG (reference sequence). The V gene lost 3 bases and the J gene lost 3 bases, with 8 bases spanning the gap. The CDR3 coding sequence is TGTGCCTGGAGGGGGCAGCACACCGGGGAGCTGTTTTTT. Protein sequence: CAWRGQHTGELFF.

Only one count was recorded for this clone. CDR3 sequence: CASTSGGAAYEQYF. The DNA for the CDR3 is TGTGCCAGCACCTCCGGGGGGGCTGCCTACGAGCAGTACTTC. V is TRBV28 and J is TRBJ2-7; 8 bases agree with TRBD2. In germline, CDR1 is MDHEN, CDR2 SYDVKM. V dropped 7 bases and J dropped 2; count of bases not matched to a gene: 7. The CDR3 extends over 14 amino acids. Full variable domain (remainder filled in from reference TRBV28 and TRBJ2-7): DVKVTQSSRYLVKRTGEKVFLECVQDMDHENMFWYRQDPGLGLRLIYFSYDVKMKEKGDIPEGYSVSREKKERFSLILESASTNQTSMYLCASTSGGAAYEQYFGPGTRLTVT.

The rearrangement uses TRBV21-1 and TRBJ2-7; the DNA was not compared with TRBD1, the D call given in the table. TRBV21-1 is labeled a pseudogene. CDR3 length: 15 amino acids. CDR3 in amino acids: CASSKRGTGPHEQYF. The CDR3 bases are TGTGCCAGCAGCAAACGAGGGACAGGTCCCCACGAGCAGTACTTC.

This sequence joins TRBV5-1 and TRBJ1-1; D not resolved. The germline V gene encodes CDR1 SGHRS and CDR2 YFSETQ. V dropped 4 bases and J dropped 5 bases, with 18 bases sitting between them. The CDR3 covers 15 residues. The CDR3 bases are TGCGCCAGCAGCCCCGCGGAGGTACGAGGAACTGAAGCTTTCTTT. This encodes CASSPAEVRGTEAFF.

Notes on this clone: Within the sample, other DNA sequences also encode this same CDR3. The CDR3 reads CASSLSRGNSPLHF. The DNA of the CDR3 is TGTGCCAGCAGCTTAAGTAGGGGCAATTCACCCCTCCACTTT. This chain joins TRBV11-2 and TRBJ1-6; D may be TRBD1 (5 bases). From germline, CDR1 is SGHAT and CDR2 FQNNGV. This CDR3 is built from 14 residues. With 2 bases removed from V and 7 bases from J, the gap between germline ends came to 9 bases.

This chain uses TRBV7-9 with TRBJ1-1; D uncertain. This CDR3 has 14 amino acids. Germline assignment: CDR1 SEHNR and CDR2 FQNEAQ (reference sequence). V lost 3 bases to trimming and J lost 6 bases, with 14 bases between them. CDR3 DNA: TGTGCCAGCAGCTTCTTTGGTACGGGGTCTGAAGCTTTCTTT. As protein: CASSFFGTGSEAFF.